One T cell receptor beta chain is described in this entry. Antigen: not known. This record comes from a study of PD-1 blockade in mismatch repair-deficient tumors. Across the study: Patients had over ten mismatch repair-deficient cancer types and were previously treated and progressing.

Some clones are missing from TCRdb's copy, which holds only in-frame ones; the method was immunoSEQ multiplex PCR. The repertoire consists of 20,000 to 25,000 clones, with approximately 84% occurring once and the leading ten covering more than 15%. Study results and caveats: After pembrolizumab, tumor-resident clones rose rapidly, then generally contracted before radiologic responses.

Every patient had mismatch repair deficiency by PCR or immunohistochemistry. V lost 3 bases to trimming and J lost 4 bases, with 11 bases between them. The CDR3 sequence is 14 residues long. The germline gives CDR1 SGHDT, CDR2 YYEEEE. Source: peripheral blood, taken 2 weeks after starting pembrolizumab. The chain uses TRBV5-6 and TRBJ2-4; D is unclear. This clonotype was sampled from an adult with mismatch repair-deficient cancer. CDR3 amino acids: CASSSTTLKNIQYF. The DNA for the CDR3 is TGTGCCAGCAGCTCCACGACCTTGAAAAACATTCAGTACTTC.